This entry features one T cell receptor beta chain sequence. Different DNA sequences within this sample yield the same CDR3. This record belongs to a study of control samples from healthy donors and cancer patients. The trim removed 0 bases at V and 7 bases at J, leaving 8 bases unmatched. CDR1 and CDR2 from the germline V gene are SGHAT and FQNNGV. The CDR3 is 15 amino acids. Here immunoSEQ multiplex PCR was the method, and the copy in TCRdb shows in-frame clones only, minus some. The table has 150,000 to 200,000 clones, approximately 93% seen once. This chain connects TRBV11-2 to TRBJ2-7; 8 bases are shared with TRBD1. This TCR came from a woman in her forties in good health. The sequenced sample was blood. The CDR3 here is CASSLEGQGAGEQYF. For the CDR3, the DNA is TGTGCCAGCAGCTTAGAGGGGCAGGGGGCGGGGGAGCAGTACTTC.